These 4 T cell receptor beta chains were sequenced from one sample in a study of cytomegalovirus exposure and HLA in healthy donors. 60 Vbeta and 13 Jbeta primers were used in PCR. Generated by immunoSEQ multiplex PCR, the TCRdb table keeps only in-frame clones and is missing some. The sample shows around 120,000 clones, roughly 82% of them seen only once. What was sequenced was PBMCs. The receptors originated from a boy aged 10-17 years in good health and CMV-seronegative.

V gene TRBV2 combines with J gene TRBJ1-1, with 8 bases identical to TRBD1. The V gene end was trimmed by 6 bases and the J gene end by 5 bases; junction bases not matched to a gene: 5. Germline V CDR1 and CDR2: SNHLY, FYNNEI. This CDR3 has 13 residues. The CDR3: CASSDRGWTEAFF. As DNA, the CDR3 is TGTGCCAGCAGCGACAGGGGATGGACTGAAGCTTTCTTT.

The CDR3 reads CASSEGSGRFNEQFF. For the CDR3, the DNA is TGTGCCAGCAGTGAGGGTAGCGGGAGGTTCAATGAGCAGTTCTTC. The V gene is TRBV2, the J gene TRBJ2-1, with 10 bases identical to TRBD2. The V and J ends lost 3 bases and 6 bases, in that order; junction bases with no gene match: 5. Germline CDR1 is SNHLY and CDR2 is FYNNEI. There are 15 residues in the CDR3.

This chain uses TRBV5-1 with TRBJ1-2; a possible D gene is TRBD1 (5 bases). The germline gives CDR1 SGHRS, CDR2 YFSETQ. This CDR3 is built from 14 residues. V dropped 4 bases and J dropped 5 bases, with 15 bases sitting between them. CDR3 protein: CASSLGEGIYGYTF. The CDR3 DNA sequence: TGCGCCAGCAGCCTGGGGGAGGGGATATATGGCTACACCTTC.

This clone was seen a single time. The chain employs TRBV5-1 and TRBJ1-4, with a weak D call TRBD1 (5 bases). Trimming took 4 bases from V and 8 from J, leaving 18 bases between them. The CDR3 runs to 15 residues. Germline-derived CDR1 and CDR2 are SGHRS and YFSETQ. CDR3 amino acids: CASSEAGHSREKLFF. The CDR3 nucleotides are TGCGCCAGCAGCGAAGCAGGGCATTCGCGAGAAAAACTGTTTTTT.